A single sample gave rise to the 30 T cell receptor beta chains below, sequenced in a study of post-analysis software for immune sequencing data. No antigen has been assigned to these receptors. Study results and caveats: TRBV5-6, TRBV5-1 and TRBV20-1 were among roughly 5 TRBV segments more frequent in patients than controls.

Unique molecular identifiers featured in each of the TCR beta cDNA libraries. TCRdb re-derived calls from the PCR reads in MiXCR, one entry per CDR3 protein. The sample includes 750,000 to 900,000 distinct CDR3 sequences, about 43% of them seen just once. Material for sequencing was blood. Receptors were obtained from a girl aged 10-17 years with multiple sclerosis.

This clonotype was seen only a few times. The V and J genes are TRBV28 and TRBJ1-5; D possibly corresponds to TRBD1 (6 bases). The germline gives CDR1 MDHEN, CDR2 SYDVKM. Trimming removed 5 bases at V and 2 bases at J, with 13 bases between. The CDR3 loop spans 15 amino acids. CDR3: CASSPQGRGNQPQHF. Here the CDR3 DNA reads TGTGCCAGCAGTCCACAGGGAAGGGGCAATCAGCCCCAGCATTTT.

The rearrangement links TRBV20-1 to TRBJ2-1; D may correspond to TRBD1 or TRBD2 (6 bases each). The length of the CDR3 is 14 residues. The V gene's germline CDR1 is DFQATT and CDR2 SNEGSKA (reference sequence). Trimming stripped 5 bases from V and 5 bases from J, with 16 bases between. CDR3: CSALSGAGHNEQFF. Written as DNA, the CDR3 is TGCAGTGCTTTGTCGGGGGCGGGTCACAATGAGCAGTTCTTC.

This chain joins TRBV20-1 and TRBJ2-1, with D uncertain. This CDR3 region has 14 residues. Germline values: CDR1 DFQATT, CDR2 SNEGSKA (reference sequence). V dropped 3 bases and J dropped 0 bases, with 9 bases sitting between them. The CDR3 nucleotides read TGCAGTGCTAGGCCGGCCTTCTCCTACAATGAGCAGTTCTTC. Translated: CSARPAFSYNEQFF.

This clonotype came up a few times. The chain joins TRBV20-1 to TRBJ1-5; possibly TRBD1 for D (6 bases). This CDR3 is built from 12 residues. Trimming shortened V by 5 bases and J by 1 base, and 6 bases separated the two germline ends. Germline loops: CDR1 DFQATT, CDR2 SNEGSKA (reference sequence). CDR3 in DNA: TGCAGTGCTGGGACAAGCAATCAGCCCCAGCATTTT. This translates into CSAGTSNQPQHF.

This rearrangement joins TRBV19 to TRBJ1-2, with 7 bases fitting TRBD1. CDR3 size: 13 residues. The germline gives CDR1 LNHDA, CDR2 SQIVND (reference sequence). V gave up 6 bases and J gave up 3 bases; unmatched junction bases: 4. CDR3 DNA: TGTGCCAGTAGGGGGACAGCCCACTATGGCTACACCTTC. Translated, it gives CASRGTAHYGYTF.

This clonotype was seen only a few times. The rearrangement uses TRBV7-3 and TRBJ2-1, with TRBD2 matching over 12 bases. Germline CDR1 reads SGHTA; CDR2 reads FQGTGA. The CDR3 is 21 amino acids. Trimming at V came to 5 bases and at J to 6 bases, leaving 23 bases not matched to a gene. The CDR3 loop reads CASSPYNLGQRLAGVSNEQFF. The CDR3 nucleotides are TGTGCCAGCAGCCCATATAACCTGGGGCAGAGACTAGCGGGAGTAAGCAATGAGCAGTTCTTC.

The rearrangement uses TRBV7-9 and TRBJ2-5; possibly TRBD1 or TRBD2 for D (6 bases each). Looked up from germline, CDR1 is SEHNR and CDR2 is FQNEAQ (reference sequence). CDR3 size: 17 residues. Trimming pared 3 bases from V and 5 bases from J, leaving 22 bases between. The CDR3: CASSFLGGRAGKETQYF. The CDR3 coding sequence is TGTGCCAGCAGCTTCCTAGGGGGGCGGGCAGGGAAGGAGACCCAGTACTTC.

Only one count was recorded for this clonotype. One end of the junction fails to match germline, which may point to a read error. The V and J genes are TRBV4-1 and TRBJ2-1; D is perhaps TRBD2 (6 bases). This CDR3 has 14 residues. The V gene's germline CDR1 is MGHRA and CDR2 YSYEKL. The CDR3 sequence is CAGSQDLLGGEQFF. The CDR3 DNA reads TGCGCCGGCAGCCAAGATCTGTTGGGGGGTGAGCAGTTCTTC.

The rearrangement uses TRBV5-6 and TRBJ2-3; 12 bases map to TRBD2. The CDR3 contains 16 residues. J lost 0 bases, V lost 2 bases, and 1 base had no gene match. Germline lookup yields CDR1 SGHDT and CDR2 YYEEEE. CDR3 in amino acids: CASSLTSGRSTDTQYF. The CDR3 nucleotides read TGTGCCAGCAGCTTAACTAGCGGGAGGAGCACAGATACGCAGTATTTT.

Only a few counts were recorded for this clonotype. CDR3 in DNA: TGCAGCGGCTGGGGGACAAGGACGGTAGACAATGAGCAGTTCTTC. Translating it yields CSGWGTRTVDNEQFF. V and J are TRBV29-1 and TRBJ2-1; TRBD1 might be the D (6 bases). V shed 7 bases and J shed 5 bases, with 21 bases lying between them. The CDR3 has 15 residues. The germline CDR1 and CDR2 sequences are SQVTM and ANQGSEA.

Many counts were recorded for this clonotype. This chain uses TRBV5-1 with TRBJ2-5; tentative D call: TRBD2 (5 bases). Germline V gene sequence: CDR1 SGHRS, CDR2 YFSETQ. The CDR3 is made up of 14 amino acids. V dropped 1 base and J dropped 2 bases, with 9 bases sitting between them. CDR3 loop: CASSLRGLQETQYF. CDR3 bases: TGCGCCAGCAGCTTGCGGGGATTACAAGAGACCCAGTACTTC.

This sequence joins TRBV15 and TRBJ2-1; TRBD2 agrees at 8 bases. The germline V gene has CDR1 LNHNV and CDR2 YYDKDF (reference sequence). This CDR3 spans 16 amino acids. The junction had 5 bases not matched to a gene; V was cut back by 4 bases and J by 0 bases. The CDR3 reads CATSINSGSSYNEQFF. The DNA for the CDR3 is TGTGCCACCAGCATTAACAGCGGGAGCTCCTACAATGAGCAGTTCTTC. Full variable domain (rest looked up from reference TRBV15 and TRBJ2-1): DAMVIQNPRYQVTQFGKPVTLSCSQTLNHNVMYWYQQKSSQAPKLLFHYYDKDFNNEADTPDNFQSRRPNTSFCFLDIRSPGLGDTAMYLCATSINSGSSYNEQFFGPGTRLTVL.

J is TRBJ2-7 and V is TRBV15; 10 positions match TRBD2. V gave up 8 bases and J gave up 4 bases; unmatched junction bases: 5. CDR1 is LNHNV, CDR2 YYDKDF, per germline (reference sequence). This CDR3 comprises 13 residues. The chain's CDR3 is CATRTSGEYEQYF. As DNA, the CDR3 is TGTGCCACCCGGACTAGCGGAGAATACGAGCAGTACTTC.

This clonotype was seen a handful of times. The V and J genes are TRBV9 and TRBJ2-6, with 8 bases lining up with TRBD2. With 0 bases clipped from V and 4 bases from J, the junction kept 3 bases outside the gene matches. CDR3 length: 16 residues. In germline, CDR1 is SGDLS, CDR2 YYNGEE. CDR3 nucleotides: TGTGCCAGCAGCGTAGACGGGAGGGCAGGGGCCAACGTCCTGACTTTC. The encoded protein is CASSVDGRAGANVLTF. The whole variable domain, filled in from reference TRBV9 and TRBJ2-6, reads DSGVTQTPKHLITATGQRVTLRCSPRSGDLSVYWYQQSLDQGLQFLIQYYNGEERAKGNILERFSAQQFPDLHSELNLSSLELGDSALYFCASSVDGRAGANVLTFGAGSRLTVL.

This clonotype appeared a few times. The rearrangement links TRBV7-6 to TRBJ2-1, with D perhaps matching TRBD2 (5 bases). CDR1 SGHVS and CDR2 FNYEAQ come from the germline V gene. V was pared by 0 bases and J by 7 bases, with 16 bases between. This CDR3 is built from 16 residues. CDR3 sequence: CASSLAVAERANEQFF. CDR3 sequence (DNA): TGTGCCAGCAGCTTAGCGGTAGCCGAGAGGGCTAATGAGCAGTTCTTC.

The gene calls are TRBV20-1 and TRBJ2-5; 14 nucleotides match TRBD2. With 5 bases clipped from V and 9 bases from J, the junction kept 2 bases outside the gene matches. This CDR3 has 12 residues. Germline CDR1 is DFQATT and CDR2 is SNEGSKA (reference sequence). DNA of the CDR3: TGCAGTGCTGGGGGACTAGCGGGGGCCCAGTACTTC. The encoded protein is CSAGGLAGAQYF.

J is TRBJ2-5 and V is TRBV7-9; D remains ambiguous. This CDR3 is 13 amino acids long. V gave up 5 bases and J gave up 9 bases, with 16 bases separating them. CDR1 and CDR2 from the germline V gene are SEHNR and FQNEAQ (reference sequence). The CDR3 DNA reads TGTGCCAGCAGCCCCGGGCCCTTAGGGTCCCAGTACTTC. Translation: CASSPGPLGSQYF.

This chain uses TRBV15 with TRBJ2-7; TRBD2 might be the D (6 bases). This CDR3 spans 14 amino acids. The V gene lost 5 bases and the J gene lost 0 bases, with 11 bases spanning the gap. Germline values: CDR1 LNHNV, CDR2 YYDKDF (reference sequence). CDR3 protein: CATSPDYLSYEQYF. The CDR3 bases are TGTGCCACCAGCCCGGACTATCTCTCCTACGAGCAGTACTTC.

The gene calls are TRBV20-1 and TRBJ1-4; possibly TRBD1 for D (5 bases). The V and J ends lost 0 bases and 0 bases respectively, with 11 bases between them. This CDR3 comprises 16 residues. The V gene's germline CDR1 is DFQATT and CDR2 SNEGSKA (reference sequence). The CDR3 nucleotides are TGCAGTGCTAGAGACGCGGGGGTTGCAACTAATGAAAAACTGTTTTTT. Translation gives CSARDAGVATNEKLFF.

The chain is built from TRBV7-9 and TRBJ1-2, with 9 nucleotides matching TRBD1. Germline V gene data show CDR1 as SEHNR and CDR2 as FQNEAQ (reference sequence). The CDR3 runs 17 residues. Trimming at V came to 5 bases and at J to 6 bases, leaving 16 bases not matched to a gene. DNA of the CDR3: TGTGCCAGCAGCGCTCCACAGGGGGCGTATTCTGGTGATGGCTACACCTTC. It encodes CASSAPQGAYSGDGYTF.

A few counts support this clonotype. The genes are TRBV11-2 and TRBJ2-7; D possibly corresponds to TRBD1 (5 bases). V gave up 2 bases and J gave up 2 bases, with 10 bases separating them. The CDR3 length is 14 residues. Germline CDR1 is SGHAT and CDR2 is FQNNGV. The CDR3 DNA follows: TGTGCCAGCAGCTTAATAGGGGTGGCCTACGAGCAGTACTTC. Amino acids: CASSLIGVAYEQYF.

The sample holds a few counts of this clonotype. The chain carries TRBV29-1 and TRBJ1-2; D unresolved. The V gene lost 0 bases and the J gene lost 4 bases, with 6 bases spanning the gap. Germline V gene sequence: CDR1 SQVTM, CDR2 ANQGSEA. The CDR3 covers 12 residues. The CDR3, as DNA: TGCAGCGTTGAAGAACTGGTCTATGGCTACACCTTC. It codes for CSVEELVYGYTF. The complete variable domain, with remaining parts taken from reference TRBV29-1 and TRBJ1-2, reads SAVISQKPSRDICQRGTSLTIQCQVDSQVTMMFWYRQQPGQSLTLIATANQGSEATYESGFVIDKFPISRPNLTFSTLTVSNMSPEDSSIYLCSVEELVYGYTFGSGTRLTVV.

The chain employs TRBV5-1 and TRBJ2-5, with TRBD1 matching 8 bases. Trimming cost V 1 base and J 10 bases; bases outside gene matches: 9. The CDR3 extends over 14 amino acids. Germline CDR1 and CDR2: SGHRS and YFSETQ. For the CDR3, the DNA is TGCGCCAGCAGCTTGTCAGGGGGCCCCGATCTCCAGTACTTC. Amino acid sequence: CASSLSGGPDLQYF.

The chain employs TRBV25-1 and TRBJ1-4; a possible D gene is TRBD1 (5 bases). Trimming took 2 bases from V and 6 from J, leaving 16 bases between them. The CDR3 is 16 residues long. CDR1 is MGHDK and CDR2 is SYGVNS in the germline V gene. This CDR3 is CASSEAKGQGHEKLFF. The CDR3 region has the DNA TGTGCCAGCAGTGAAGCCAAGGGGCAGGGTCATGAAAAACTGTTTTTT.

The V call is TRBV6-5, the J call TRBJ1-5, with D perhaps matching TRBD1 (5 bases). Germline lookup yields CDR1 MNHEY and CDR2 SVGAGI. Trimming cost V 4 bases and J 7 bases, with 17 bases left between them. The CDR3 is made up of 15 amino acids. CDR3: CASSFGRDGGQPQHF. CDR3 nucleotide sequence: TGTGCCAGCAGTTTCGGACGGGACGGCGGGCAGCCCCAGCATTTT.

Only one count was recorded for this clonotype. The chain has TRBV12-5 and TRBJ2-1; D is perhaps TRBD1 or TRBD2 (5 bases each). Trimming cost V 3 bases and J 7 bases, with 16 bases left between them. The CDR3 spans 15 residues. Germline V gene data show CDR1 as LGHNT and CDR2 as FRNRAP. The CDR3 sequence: CASGFSPGRTNEQFF. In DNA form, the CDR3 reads TGTGCTAGTGGTTTTTCCCCGGGACGGACGAATGAGCAGTTCTTC.

CDR3 amino acids: CASDEGIWETQYF. The CDR3, as DNA: TGTGCCAGCGACGAGGGAATATGGGAGACCCAGTACTTC. This sequence joins TRBV7-9 and TRBJ2-5, with D possibly matching TRBD2 (5 bases). Trimming cost V 8 bases and J 5 bases, with 15 bases left between them. CDR3 length: 13 amino acids. Germline V gene lookup returns CDR1 SEHNR and CDR2 FQNEAQ (reference sequence).

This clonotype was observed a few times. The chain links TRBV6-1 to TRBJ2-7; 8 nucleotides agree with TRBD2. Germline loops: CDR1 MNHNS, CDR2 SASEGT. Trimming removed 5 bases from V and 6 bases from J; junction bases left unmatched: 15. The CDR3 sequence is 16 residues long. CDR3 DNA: TGTGCCAGCAGTACGAAATGGGGGACTAGTGCTCCCGAGCAGTACTTC. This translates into CASSTKWGTSAPEQYF.

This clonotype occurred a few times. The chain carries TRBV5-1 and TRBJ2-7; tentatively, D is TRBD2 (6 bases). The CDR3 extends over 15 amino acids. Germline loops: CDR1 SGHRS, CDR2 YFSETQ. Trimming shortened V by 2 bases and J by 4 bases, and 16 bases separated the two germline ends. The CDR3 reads CASSFSGRFGYEQYF. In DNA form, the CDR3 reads TGCGCCAGCAGCTTCTCCGGGAGATTTGGGTACGAGCAGTACTTC. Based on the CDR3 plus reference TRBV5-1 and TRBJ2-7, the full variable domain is KAGVTQTPRYLIKTRGQQVTLSCSPISGHRSVSWYQQTPGQGLQFLFEYFSETQRNKGNFPGRFSGRQFSNSRSEMNVSTLELGDSALYLCASSFSGRFGYEQYFGPGTRLTVT.

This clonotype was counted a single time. In DNA, the CDR3 is TGTGCCAGCAGTTTCGGGGGCGCCCCTGAAGCTTTCTTT. Its protein is CASSFGGAPEAFF. The rearrangement joins TRBV12-3 or TRBV12-4 to TRBJ1-1; D perhaps matches TRBD1 (6 bases). The CDR3 runs to 13 residues. Trimming pared 3 bases from V and 6 bases from J, leaving 11 bases between.